This TCR beta chain was identified during a study of high-grade serous ovarian cancer treatment subgroups. The overall study: On average, approximately 15,000 reads and about 6,800 unique TCR beta rearrangements were obtained per sample.

Study findings and constraints: TCR clonal relatedness correlated positively with neoantigen level. Only CDR3 was analyzed; CDR1 and CDR2 were not.

Tumor tissue was taken before any definitive surgery or chemotherapy was given. Method: immunoSEQ multiplex PCR; TCRdb's copy keeps in-frame clones and lacks some. The table records fewer than 20,000 clones, 75% of them present only once. About this clone: Antigen unknown.

CDR1 is SGHRS and CDR2 is YFSETQ in the germline V gene. Trimming removed 0 bases at V and 4 bases at J, with 8 bases between. This CDR3 is 14 amino acids long. The chain carries TRBV5-1 and TRBJ2-1; D remains ambiguous. This receptor was obtained from a human donor with high-grade serous ovarian cancer. Source material: tumor tissue. The CDR3 is CASSLARNYNEQFF. CDR3 in DNA: TGCGCCAGCAGCTTGGCCAGGAATTACAATGAGCAGTTCTTC.